Sequencing of this T cell receptor (beta chain) was carried out in a study of CD8 T cells in Susac syndrome. Findings of the study overall: As acknowledged by the study, its TCR sequencing and HLA analysis included a relatively small number of individuals.

The germline V gene has CDR1 SQVTM and CDR2 ANQGSEA. V lost 5 bases and J lost 4, with 12 bases in between. The CDR3 runs to 13 residues. Negative isolation was applied to CD8+ and CD4+ T cells, and FACS enrichment was applied to TEMRA cells. With random hexamers, roughly 0.45 to 1 ug RNA was reverse transcribed. TCRdb ran MiXCR on the immunoSEQ multiplex PCR reads and lists one entry per CDR3 protein. The sample lists more than 110,000 distinct CDR3 sequences; 94% were seen once. In the case of this clonotype: Antigen unknown.

Material for sequencing was CD8+ T cells from PBMCs. This chain uses TRBV29-1 with TRBJ2-1; D assignment may be TRBD1 or TRBD2 (7 bases each). The receptor comes from a human donor in good health. Here the CDR3 DNA reads TGCAGCGTTCAGGGGGGGGATTACAATGAGCAGTTCTTC. It is translated as CSVQGGDYNEQFF.